The 10 T cell receptor beta chains presented below share a single source sample, sequenced in a study of blood T cell repertoires in COVID-19. Here immunoSEQ multiplex PCR was the method, and the copy in TCRdb shows in-frame clones only, minus some. The sample contains 200,000 to 250,000 clones, approximately 87% of which appear only once. The specimen sequenced was PBMCs or T cells enriched from blood (not recorded which). These receptors originate from a woman between 45 and 60 years old in a cohort exposed to, infected with or recovered from COVID-19 (not recorded which).

The chain recombines TRBV7-2 with TRBJ2-2; perhaps TRBD1 as D (6 bases). The V and J ends lost 6 bases and 2 bases respectively, with 13 bases between them. The CDR3 runs 15 residues. Germline CDR1 is SGHTA and CDR2 is FQGNSA. The CDR3 here is CASRVGQPNTGELFF. The CDR3 coding sequence is TGTGCCAGCAGGGTCGGACAGCCCAACACCGGGGAGCTGTTTTTT.

This rearrangement joins TRBV5-8 to TRBJ1-2, with D possibly TRBD1 on 6 matching bases. The germline V and J ends were trimmed by 4 bases and 0 bases, with 13 bases remaining between them. The CDR3 consists of 15 residues. Looked up from germline, CDR1 is SGHTS and CDR2 is YDEGEE. In DNA, the CDR3 is TGTGCCAGCAGCATCGGACAGAACGCTAACTATGGCTACACCTTC. This codes for CASSIGQNANYGYTF.

In this sample, this clone turned up a few times. The chain couples TRBV7-2 to TRBJ2-6, with a weak D call TRBD1 (6 bases). Germline V gives CDR1 SGHTA, CDR2 FQGNSA. V lost 1 base, J lost 0 bases, and 13 bases lay in between. There are 18 residues in the CDR3. CDR3 sequence: CASSLDGDRFSGANVLTF. In nucleotides, the CDR3 is TGTGCCAGCAGCTTAGATGGAGACAGGTTCTCTGGGGCCAACGTCCTGACTTTC.

The gene calls are TRBV5-4 and TRBJ1-2; 9 bases map to TRBD1. Trimming at V came to 0 bases and at J to 4 bases, leaving 4 bases not matched to a gene. There are 15 residues in the CDR3. Per the germline V gene, CDR1 is SGHNT and CDR2 is YYREEE (reference sequence). CDR3: CASSLVSGQGYGYTF. CDR3 DNA: TGTGCCAGCAGCTTGGTCTCGGGACAGGGCTATGGCTACACCTTC.

This clone occurred a few times. J is TRBJ1-1 and V is TRBV5-1; TRBD1 matches at 9 bases. Germline V gene lookup returns CDR1 SGHRS and CDR2 YFSETQ. With 4 bases clipped from V and 4 bases from J, the junction kept 5 bases outside the gene matches. The CDR3 has 14 amino acids. The CDR3 DNA reads as TGCGCCAGCAGCGCACAGGGGGCAGGCACTGAAGCTTTCTTT. The encoded protein is CASSAQGAGTEAFF.

This clone showed up just once. This chain links TRBV6-2 or TRBV6-3 with TRBJ2-5; 9 bases map to TRBD1. There are 15 residues in the CDR3. Germline lookup yields CDR1 MNHEY and CDR2 SVGEGT. Trimming at V came to 6 bases and at J to 7 bases, leaving 12 bases not matched to a gene. The CDR3, as DNA: TGTGCCAGCAGCACAACAGGGGGCTTAAGAGGGACCCAGTACTTC. Amino acids: CASSTTGGLRGTQYF.

V is TRBV10-3 and J is TRBJ1-5, with D tentatively TRBD1 (5 bases). Trimming took off 1 base at V and 3 bases at J, with 10 bases between the two ends. Germline CDR1 is ENHRY and CDR2 is SYGVKD. The CDR3 extends over 15 amino acids. The CDR3 DNA reads as TGTGCCATCAGTGAGTTGGGGCAGCTCAATCAGCCCCAGCATTTT. This gives the protein CAISELGQLNQPQHF.

The chain has TRBV5-4 and TRBJ2-5; 11 bases are shared with TRBD1. The V gene end was trimmed by 2 bases and the J gene end by 5 bases; junction bases not matched to a gene: 5. The germline V gene has CDR1 SGHNT and CDR2 YYREEE (reference sequence). The CDR3 extends over 15 amino acids. The CDR3, as DNA: TGTGCCAGCAGCTTCTGGACAGGGGGCGCGGAGACCCAGTACTTC. It yields the protein CASSFWTGGAETQYF.

This chain connects TRBV7-9 to TRBJ2-7, with D uncertain. V lost 1 base to trimming and J lost 6 bases, with 22 bases between them. There are 17 residues in the CDR3. Looked up from germline, CDR1 is SEHNR and CDR2 is FQNEAQ (reference sequence). CDR3 sequence reads: CASSLGFDSSPNSEQYF. In DNA form, the CDR3 reads TGTGCCAGCAGCTTAGGCTTCGACTCCAGTCCGAATAGCGAGCAGTACTTC.

The V and J genes are TRBV6-2 or TRBV6-3 and TRBJ2-7; TRBD2 is a possible D gene (5 bases). The CDR3 contains 16 residues. Germline V lookup: CDR1 MNHEY, CDR2 SVGEGT. V dropped 6 bases and J dropped 4 bases, with 22 bases sitting between them. CDR3 DNA sequence: TGTGCCAGCAGACCTCATACGGCGGGCTTATATTACGAGCAGTACTTC. Its protein product is CASRPHTAGLYYEQYF.